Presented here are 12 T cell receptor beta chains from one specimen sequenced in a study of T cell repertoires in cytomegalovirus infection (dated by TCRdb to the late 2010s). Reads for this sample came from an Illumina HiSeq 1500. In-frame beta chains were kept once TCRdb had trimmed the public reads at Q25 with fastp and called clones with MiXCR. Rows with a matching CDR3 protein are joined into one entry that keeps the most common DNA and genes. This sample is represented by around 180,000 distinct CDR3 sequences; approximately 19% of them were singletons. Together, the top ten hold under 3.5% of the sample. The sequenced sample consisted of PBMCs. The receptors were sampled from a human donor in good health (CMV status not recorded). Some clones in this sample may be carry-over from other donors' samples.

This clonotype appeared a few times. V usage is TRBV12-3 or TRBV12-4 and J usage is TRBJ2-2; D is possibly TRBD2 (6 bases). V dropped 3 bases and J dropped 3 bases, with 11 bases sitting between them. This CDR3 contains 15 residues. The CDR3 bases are TGTGCCAGCAGTTTCAGGAGGGCCTACACCGGGGAGCTGTTTTTT. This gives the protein CASSFRRAYTGELFF.

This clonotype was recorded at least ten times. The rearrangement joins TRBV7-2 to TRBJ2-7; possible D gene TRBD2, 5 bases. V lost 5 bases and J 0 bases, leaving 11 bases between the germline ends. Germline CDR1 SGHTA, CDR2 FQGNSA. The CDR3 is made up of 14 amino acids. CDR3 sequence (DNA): TGTGCCAGCAGCAGAACTACTAGCTCCTACGAGCAGTACTTC. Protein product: CASSRTTSSYEQYF.

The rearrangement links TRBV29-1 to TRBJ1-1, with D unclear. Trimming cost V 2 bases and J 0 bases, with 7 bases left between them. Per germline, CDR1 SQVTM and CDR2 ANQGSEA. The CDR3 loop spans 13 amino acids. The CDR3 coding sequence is TGCAGCGTTGAACGGGTGTTGAACACTGAAGCTTTCTTT. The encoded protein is CSVERVLNTEAFF.

This CDR3 reads CASSDRGRGWNTEAFF. The DNA for the CDR3 is TGTGCCAGCAGTGACAGGGGGCGCGGTTGGAACACTGAAGCTTTCTTT. This chain uses TRBV6-1 with TRBJ1-1, with TRBD1 identical over 8 bases. CDR1 MNHNS and CDR2 SASEGT come from the germline V gene. The CDR3 contains 16 residues. V lost 3 bases to trimming and J lost 1 base; unmatched junction nucleotides: 7.

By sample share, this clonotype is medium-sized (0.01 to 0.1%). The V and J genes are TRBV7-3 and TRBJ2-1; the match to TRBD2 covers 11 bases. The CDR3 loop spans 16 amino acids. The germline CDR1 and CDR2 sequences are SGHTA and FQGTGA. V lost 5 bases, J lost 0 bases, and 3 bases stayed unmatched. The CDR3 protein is CASSPTSGVSYNEQFF. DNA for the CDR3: TGTGCCAGCAGCCCGACTAGCGGGGTCTCCTACAATGAGCAGTTCTTC.

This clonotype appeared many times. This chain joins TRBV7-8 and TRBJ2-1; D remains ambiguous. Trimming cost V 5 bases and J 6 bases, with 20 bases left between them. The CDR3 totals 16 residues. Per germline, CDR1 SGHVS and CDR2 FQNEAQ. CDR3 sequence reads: CASSRPEAPSLNEQFF. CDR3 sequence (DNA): TGTGCCAGCAGCCGCCCCGAGGCTCCGTCCCTCAATGAGCAGTTCTTC.

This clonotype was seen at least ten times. Here the CDR3 DNA reads TGTGCCATCAGTGAGACCGCGGGCCGGGACAGGGGGAATGAGCAGTACTTC. Its protein is CAISETAGRDRGNEQYF. The chain employs TRBV10-3 and TRBJ2-7, with TRBD1 identical over 11 bases. CDR1 and CDR2 (germline): ENHRY, SYGVKD. V gave up 2 bases and J gave up 7 bases; unmatched junction bases: 13. CDR3 length: 17 residues.

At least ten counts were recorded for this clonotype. CDR3 sequence reads: CASSQRERTDTQYF. The CDR3 DNA follows: TGTGCCAGCAGCCAGCGGGAGCGGACAGATACGCAGTATTTT. This rearrangement joins TRBV7-6 to TRBJ2-3, with TRBD2 matching over 8 bases. The CDR3 totals 14 residues. Germline CDR1 and CDR2: SGHVS and FNYEAQ. The J segment lost 3 bases and the V segment lost 5 bases, leaving 4 bases of the junction unmatched.

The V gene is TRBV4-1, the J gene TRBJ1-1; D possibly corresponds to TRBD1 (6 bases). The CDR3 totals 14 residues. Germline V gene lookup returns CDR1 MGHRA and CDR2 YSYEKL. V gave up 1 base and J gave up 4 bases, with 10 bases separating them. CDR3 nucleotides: TGCGCCAGCAGCCAAGGGGGGGCAAGCACTGAAGCTTTCTTT. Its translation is CASSQGGASTEAFF.

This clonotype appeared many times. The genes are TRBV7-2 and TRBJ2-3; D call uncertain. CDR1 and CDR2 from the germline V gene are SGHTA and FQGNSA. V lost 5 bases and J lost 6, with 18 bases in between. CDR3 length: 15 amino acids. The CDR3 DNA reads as TGTGCCAGCAGCCTAATGACCTTAACGTCCGATACGCAGTATTTT. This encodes CASSLMTLTSDTQYF.

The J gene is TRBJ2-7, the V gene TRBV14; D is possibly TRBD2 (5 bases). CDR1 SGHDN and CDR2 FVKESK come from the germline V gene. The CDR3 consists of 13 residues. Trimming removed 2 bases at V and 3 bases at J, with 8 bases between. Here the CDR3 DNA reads TGTGCCAGCAGCCAAAGCGGAGGCTACGAGCAGTACTTC. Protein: CASSQSGGYEQYF.

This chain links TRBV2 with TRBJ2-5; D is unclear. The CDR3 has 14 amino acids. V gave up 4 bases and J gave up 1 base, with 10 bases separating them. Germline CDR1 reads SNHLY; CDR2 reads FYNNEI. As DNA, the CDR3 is TGTGCCAGCAGTGGAGCCCTTACCCAAGAGACCCAGTACTTC. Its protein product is CASSGALTQETQYF.